This T cell receptor (beta chain) was captured in a study of monozygotic twins with inflammatory bowel disease (dated by TCRdb to between 2018 and 2021). About the investigation overall: The full study comprised 28 monozygotic twin pairs: nine German pairs (four IBD-concordant, five IBD-discordant) and 19 IBD-discordant Danish pairs. The search for disease-associated traits relied mainly on comparing, within discordant pairs, IBD patients with their genetically identical healthy co-twins. Each individual had, on average, about 151 000 unique TCRalpha sequences and 181 000 unique TCRbeta sequences available for analysis. General study outcomes and caveats: A decrease in TCRbeta repertoire diversity, as measured by inverse Simpson index, was observed in IBD patients compared with their healthy co-twins. Differing immunosuppressive treatments among patients may have added background noise and inter-individual variability to the repertoires. No single strong signal or clonotype linked to IBD turned up in the results, so the idea that one exists was not supported. The analysis was unable to tell apart different T cell subtypes. Repertoire similarity did not differ between concordant and discordant twins, which could be due to limited statistical power. Compared with healthy twins, IBD patients had fewer clonotypes in common with other individuals, a difference most pronounced in patients showing signs of disease activity.

An approximately 2.5 ml peripheral blood sample was drawn into PAXgene tubes per donor and stored at -80°C. Total RNA was isolated from whole blood with the PAXgene blood miRNA kit on an automated QIAcube, without T cell sorting. Deep TCRalpha and TCRbeta repertoire profiling with unique molecular barcoding was performed on peripheral blood of monozygotic twin pairs concordant or discordant for inflammatory bowel disease. Smoking habits were recorded for all twin pairs, and each individual was classified as a current, former or never smoker. Details on this clonotype: This receptor's antigen is unknown.

Libraries were made using 5' RACE. Preparation of each TCR library used 3,000 to 3,500 ng of total RNA. cDNA was synthesized with SMARTScribe reverse transcriptase in eight separate reactions per sample. During cDNA synthesis, unique molecular identifiers containing a 6-nucleotide sample barcode were introduced by template switching. Two nested PCRs of approximately 16 and 10 cycles amplified the TCRalpha and TCRbeta cDNA, and bead purification followed each PCR. Before amplification, the cDNA was treated with uracil DNA-glycosylase and purified using the QIAquick PCR purification kit. The second PCR was the step at which Illumina TruSeq-compatible adapters and sample-specific barcodes were added. TapeStation and Qubit were used to check library quality and concentration, and approximately 5 ng of each library went into the pool. Sequencing of pooled libraries was carried out on an Illumina HiSeq2500 single-index Rapid Run using 2 x 100 bp reads and custom sequencing primers. On the authors' methods: MiGEC version 1.2.6 was used for UMI-based consensus assembly to correct PCR and sequencing errors. MiXCR version 2.1.1 was used to carry out V(D)J alignment, clonotype assembly and CDR3 extraction. Normalisation of gene usage, clonotype sharing and MAIT/NKT TCR abundance was achieved by analysing the top 1000, 10 000 and 20 000 clonotypes per sample. Diversity was computed as the inverse Simpson index with the vegan R package after downsampling to 27 000 UMIs. Statistical testing used paired Mann-Whitney U tests on the discordant twin pairs and applied Benjamini-Hochberg correction for multiple testing. Based on TCRdb reprocessing of the reads, there is one entry per CDR3 protein sequence, and DNA is missing. These V and J calls derive from TCRdb rather than the authors' analysis. The sample has about 140,000 distinct CDR3 sequences on record. Clones ranked in the top ten supply approximately 2.5% of the sample.

Sequenced input: blood. This TCR came from a human donor with ulcerative colitis or Crohn's disease, or a healthy co-twin of an affected twin (not recorded which).

The CDR3 reads CASTPYGLGGGYEQYF. The chain employs TRBV12-3 or TRBV12-4 and TRBJ2-7; absent DNA, TCRdb's TRBD2 call cannot be checked. Including the terminal cysteine and phenylalanine, the CDR3 comprises 16 residues. No DNA has been recorded.